This T cell receptor (beta chain) appears in the sequencing data of a study of blood T cell repertoires in COVID-19. Study overall: Samples of COVID-19 (acute and convalescent) were obtained from the United States, Italy and Spain. T cells, B-cell-depleted T cells, or PBMCs supplied cDNA or gDNA.

This table comes from immunoSEQ multiplex PCR, and its TCRdb copy is limited to in-frame clones, with some not included. This sample carries about 140,000 clones, approximately 79% of them seen once, and the ten largest clones take about 3.6%. The sequence was obtained from a man aged 60 to 75 with acute or convalescent COVID-19. Specimen: peripheral blood.

CDR3 protein: CASSLEGAGGTGELFF. The CDR3, as DNA: TGTGCCAGCAGCCTGGAGGGTGCGGGAGGCACCGGGGAGCTGTTTTTT. J is TRBJ2-2 and V is TRBV5-5, with 8 positions matching TRBD2. The CDR3 spans 16 residues. Germline-derived CDR1 and CDR2 are SGHKS and YYEKEE (reference sequence). The V gene end was trimmed by 4 bases and the J gene end by 4 bases; junction bases not matched to a gene: 9.